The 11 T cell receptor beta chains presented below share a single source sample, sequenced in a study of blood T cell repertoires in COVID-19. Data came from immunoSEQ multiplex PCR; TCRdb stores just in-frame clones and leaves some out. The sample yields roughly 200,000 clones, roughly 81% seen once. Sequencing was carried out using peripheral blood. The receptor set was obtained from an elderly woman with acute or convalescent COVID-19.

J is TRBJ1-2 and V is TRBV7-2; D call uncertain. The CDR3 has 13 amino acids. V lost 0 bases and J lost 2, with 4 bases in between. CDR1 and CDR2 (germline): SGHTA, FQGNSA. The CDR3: CASSLAVNYGYTF. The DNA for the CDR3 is TGTGCCAGCAGCTTAGCCGTCAACTATGGCTACACCTTC.

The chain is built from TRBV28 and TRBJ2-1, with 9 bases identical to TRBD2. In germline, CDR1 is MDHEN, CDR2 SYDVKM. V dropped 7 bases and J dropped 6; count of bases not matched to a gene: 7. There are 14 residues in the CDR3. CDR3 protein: CASKPGLAINEQFF. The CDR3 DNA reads TGTGCCAGCAAGCCGGGACTAGCTATCAATGAGCAGTTCTTC.

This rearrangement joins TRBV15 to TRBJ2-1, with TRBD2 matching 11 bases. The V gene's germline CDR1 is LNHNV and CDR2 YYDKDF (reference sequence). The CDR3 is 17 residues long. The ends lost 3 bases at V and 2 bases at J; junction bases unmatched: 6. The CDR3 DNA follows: TGTGCCACCAGCAGGGAACTAGCGGGAGTAGCCTACAATGAGCAGTTCTTC. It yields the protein CATSRELAGVAYNEQFF.

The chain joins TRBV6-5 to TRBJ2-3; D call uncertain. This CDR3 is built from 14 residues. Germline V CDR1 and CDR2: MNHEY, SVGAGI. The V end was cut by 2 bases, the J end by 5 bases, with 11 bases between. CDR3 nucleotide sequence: TGTGCCAGCAGTTACAAACTGAATTTAGATACGCAGTATTTT. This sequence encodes CASSYKLNLDTQYF.

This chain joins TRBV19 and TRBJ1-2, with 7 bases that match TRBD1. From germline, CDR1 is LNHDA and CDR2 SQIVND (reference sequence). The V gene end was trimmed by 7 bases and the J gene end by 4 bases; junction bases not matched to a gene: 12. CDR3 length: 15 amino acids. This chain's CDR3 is CASNPGGNLPYGYTF. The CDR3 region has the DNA TGTGCCAGTAATCCAGGGGGTAATCTACCCTATGGCTACACCTTC.

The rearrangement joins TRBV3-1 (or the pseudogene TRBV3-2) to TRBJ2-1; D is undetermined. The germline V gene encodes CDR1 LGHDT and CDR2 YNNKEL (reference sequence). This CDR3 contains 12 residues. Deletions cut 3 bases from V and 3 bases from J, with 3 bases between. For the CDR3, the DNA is TGTGCCAGCAGCCACCTCTACAATGAGCAGTTCTTC. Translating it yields CASSHLYNEQFF.

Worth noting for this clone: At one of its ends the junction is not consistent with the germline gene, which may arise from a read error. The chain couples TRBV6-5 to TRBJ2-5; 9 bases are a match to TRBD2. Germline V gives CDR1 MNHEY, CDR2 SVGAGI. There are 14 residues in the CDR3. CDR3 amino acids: CASSSGRPQGTQYF. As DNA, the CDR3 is TGTGCCAGCAGTAGCGGGAGGCCCCAAGGGACCCAGTACTTC.

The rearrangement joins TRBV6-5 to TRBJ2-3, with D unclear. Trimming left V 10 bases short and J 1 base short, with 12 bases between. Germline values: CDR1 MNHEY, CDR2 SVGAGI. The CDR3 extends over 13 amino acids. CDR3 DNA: TGTGCCACCCAGAGGTTGGGCACAGATACGCAGTATTTT. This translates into CATQRLGTDTQYF.

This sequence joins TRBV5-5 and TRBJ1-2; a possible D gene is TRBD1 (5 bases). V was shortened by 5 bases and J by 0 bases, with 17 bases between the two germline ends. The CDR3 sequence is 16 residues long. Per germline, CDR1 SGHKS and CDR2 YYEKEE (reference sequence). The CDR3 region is CASSFGVGATNYGYTF. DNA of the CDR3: TGTGCCAGCAGTTTTGGCGTAGGGGCTACTAACTATGGCTACACCTTC.

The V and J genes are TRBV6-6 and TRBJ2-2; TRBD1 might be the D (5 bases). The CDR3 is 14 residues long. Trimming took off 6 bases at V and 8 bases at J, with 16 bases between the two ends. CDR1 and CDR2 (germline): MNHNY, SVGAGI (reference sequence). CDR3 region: CASSPPPTGGELFF. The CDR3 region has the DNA TGTGCCAGCAGCCCCCCCCCTACAGGTGGGGAGCTGTTTTTT.

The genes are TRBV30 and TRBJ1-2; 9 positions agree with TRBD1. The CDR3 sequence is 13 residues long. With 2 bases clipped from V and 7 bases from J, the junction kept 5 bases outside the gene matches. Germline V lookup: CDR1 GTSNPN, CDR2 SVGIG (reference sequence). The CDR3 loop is CAWSRTGEGGYTF. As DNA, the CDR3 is TGTGCCTGGAGTCGGACAGGGGAAGGTGGCTACACCTTC.